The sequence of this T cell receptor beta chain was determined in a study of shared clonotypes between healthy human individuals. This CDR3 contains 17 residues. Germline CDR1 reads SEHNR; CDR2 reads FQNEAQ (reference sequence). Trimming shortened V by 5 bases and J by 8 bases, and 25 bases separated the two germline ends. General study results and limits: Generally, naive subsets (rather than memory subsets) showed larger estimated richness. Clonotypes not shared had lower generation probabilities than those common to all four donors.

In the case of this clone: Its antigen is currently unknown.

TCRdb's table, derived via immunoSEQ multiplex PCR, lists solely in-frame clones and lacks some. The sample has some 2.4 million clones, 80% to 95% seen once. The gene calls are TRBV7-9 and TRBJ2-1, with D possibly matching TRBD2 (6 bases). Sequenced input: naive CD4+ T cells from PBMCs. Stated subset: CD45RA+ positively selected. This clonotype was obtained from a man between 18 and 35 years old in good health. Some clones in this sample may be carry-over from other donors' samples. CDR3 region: CASSPLGRGRGVDEQFF. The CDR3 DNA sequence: TGTGCCAGCAGCCCCCTGGGGCGCGGGCGCGGGGTCGATGAGCAGTTCTTC.